This T cell receptor beta chain was identified in a study of blood T cell repertoires in COVID-19. Study at large: PBMCs, B-cell-depleted T cells, or T cells were the source of the cDNA or gDNA that made up the material.

This clone was seen a single time. As processed by the authors: It was from reference gene primer amplification that nucleated cell counts were estimated. Sequencing was performed with immunoSEQ multiplex PCR; in TCRdb, only in-frame clones are kept and a portion is missing. V and J calls and clone size are copied from that table; D and trimming were computed from the DNA. The sample holds 200,000 to 250,000 clones; more than 75% are singletons and the top ten take approximately 6%. After removal of 2 bases from V and 4 bases from J, the junction contained 9 bases not matched to a gene. Germline values: CDR1 SGHRS, CDR2 YFSETQ. The CDR3 is made up of 17 amino acids.

Specimen: peripheral blood. The origin of this receptor is a woman older than 75 with COVID-19, enrolled during active disease. The chain links TRBV5-1 to TRBJ2-5; 12 bases are shared with TRBD2. CDR3 in DNA: TGCGCCAGCAGCTTAAGGACTAGCGGGGCCTTCGGAGAGACCCAGTACTTC. Translating gives CASSLRTSGAFGETQYF. The complete variable domain, with remaining parts taken from reference TRBV5-1 and TRBJ2-5, reads KAGVTQTPRYLIKTRGQQVTLSCSPISGHRSVSWYQQTPGQGLQFLFEYFSETQRNKGNFPGRFSGRQFSNSRSEMNVSTLELGDSALYLCASSLRTSGAFGETQYFGPGTRLLVL.